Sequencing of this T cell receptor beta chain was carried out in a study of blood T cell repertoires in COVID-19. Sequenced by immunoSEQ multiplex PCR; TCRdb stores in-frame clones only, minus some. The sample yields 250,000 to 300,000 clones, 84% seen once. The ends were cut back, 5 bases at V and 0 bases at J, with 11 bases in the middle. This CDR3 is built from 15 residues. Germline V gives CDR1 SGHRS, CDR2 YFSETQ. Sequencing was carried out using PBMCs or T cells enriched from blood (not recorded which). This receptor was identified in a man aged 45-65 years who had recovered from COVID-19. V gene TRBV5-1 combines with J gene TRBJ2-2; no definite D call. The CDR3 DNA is TGCGCCAGCAGGTTTGCAGGCCCGAACACCGGGGAGCTGTTTTTT. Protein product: CASRFAGPNTGELFF. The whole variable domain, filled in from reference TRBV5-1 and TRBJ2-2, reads KAGVTQTPRYLIKTRGQQVTLSCSPISGHRSVSWYQQTPGQGLQFLFEYFSETQRNKGNFPGRFSGRQFSNSRSEMNVSTLELGDSALYLCASRFAGPNTGELFFGEGSRLTVL.